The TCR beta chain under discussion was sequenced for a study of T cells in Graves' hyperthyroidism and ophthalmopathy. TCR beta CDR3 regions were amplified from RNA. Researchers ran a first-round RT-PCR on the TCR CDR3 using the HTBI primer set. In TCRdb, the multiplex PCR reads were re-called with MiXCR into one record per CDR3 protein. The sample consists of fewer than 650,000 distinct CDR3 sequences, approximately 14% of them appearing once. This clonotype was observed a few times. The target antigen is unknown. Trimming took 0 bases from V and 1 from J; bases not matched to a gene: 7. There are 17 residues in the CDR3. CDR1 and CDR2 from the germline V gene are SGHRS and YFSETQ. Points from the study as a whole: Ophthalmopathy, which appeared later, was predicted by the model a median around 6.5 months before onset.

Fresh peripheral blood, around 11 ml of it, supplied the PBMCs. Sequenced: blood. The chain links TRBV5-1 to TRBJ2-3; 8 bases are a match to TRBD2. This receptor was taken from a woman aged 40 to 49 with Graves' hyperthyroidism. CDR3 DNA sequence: TGCGCCAGCAGCTTGGGACTACTAGCGGAGGGCACAGATACGCAGTATTTT. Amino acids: CASSLGLLAEGTDTQYF.